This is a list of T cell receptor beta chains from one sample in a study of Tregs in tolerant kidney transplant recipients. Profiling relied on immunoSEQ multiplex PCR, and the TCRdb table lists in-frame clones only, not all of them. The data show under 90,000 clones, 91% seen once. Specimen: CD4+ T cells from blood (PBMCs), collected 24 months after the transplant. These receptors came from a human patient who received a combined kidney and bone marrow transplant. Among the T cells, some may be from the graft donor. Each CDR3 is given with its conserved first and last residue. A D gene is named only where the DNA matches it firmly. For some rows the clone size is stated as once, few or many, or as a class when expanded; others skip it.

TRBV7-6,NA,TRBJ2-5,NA,TGTGCCAGCAGTCTAAAGGAGACCCAGTACTTC,CASSLKETQYF
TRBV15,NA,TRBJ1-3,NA,TGTGCCACCAGCAGAGATTTGGGCGGAGGCAGGCTCAGCTCTGGAAACACCATATATTTT,CATSRDLGGGRLSSGNTIYF
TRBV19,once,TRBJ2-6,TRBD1,TGTGCCAGTACTCTCGACAGGGCTGGGGCCAACGTCCTGACTTTC,CASTLDRAGANVLTF
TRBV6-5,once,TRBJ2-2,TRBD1,TGTGCCAGCAGTCGACAGGGCAGTCACGGGGAGCTGTTTTTT,CASSRQGSHGELFF
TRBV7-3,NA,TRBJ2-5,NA,TGTGCCAGCAGCTCCGGCGGATCGGGGGAGACCCAGTACTTC,CASSSGGSGETQYF
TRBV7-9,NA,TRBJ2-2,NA,TGTGCCAGCAGCTTAAAGCCCCAGGGGTACGGGGAGCTGTTTTTT,CASSLKPQGYGELFF
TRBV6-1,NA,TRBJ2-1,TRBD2,TGTGCCAGCAGTGTTCCGTCCCAGGGACTAGCGGGCTACAATGAGCAGTTCTTC,CASSVPSQGLAGYNEQFF
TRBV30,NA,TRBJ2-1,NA,TGTGCCTGGAGTGGACGGGAAAATGAGCAGTTCTTC,CAWSGRENEQFF
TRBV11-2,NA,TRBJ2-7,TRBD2,TGTGCCAGCAGCCGAAACCTAGCGGGGGGCAACTCCTACGAGCAGTACTTC,CASSRNLAGGNSYEQYF
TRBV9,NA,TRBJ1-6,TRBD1,TGTGCCAGCAGCGCTGACAGGGTAGTAGGGTCACCCCTCCACTTT,CASSADRVVGSPLHF
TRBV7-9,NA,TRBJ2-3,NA,TGTGCCAGCAGCTTAGCGGGGGGTTCAGCAGATACGCAGTATTTT,CASSLAGGSADTQYF
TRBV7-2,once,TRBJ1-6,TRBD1,TGTGCCAGCAGCTTTCCGACAGGGGAAGGGTCACCCCTCCACTTT,CASSFPTGEGSPLHF
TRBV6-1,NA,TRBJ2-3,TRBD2,TGTGCCAGCAGTGGACTAGCAGTCCCCCTCACAGATACGCAGTATTTT,CASSGLAVPLTDTQYF
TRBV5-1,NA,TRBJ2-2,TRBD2,TGCGCCAGCAGCCACCTCCTAGCGGGGGGGCCCAACACCGGGGAGCTGTTTTTT,CASSHLLAGGPNTGELFF
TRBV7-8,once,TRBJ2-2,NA,TGTGCCAGCAGCGGGAGCTCGAACACCGGGGAGCTGTTTTTT,CASSGSSNTGELFF
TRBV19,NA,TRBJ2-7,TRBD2,TGTGCCAGTAGTAATCCCGGGACTAGCGGGGGCTCCTACGAGCAGTACTTC,CASSNPGTSGGSYEQYF
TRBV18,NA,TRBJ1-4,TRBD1,TGTGCCAGCTCACCACCCTGGACAGGGACTGAAAAACTGTTTTTT,CASSPPWTGTEKLFF
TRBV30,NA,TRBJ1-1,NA,TGTGCCTGGAGTGAGGGGCTGAACACTGAAGCTTTCTTT,CAWSEGLNTEAFF
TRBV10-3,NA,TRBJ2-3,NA,TGTGCCATCAGTGAGTCGAGCGGCTACACAGATACGCAGTATTTT,CAISESSGYTDTQYF
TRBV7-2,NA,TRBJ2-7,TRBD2,TGTGCCAGCAGCTTACATCGGGGGGGAACCTACGAGCAGTACTTC,CASSLHRGGTYEQYF
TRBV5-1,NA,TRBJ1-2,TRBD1,TGCGCCAGCAGCCTACAGGGGGCGAAGGTTAGTGGCTACACCTTC,CASSLQGAKVSGYTF
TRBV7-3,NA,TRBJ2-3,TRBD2,TGTGCCAGCAGCGCCCGGGGTCTAGCGGGCACAGATACGCAGTATTTT,CASSARGLAGTDTQYF
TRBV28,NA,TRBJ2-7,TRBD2,TGTGCCAGCAGTGTTAGCGGGAGGGGGACCTACGAGCAGTACTTC,CASSVSGRGTYEQYF
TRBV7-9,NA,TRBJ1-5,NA,TGTGCCAGCAGCTTATCCGGGGGCAATCAGCCCCAGCATTTT,CASSLSGGNQPQHF
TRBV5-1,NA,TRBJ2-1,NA,TGCGCCAGTACAGGGCCAGGCAATGAGCAGTTCTTC,CASTGPGNEQFF
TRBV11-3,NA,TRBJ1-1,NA,TGTGCCAGCAGCTTAGAAGCAGGTACTGAAGCTTTCTTT,CASSLEAGTEAFF
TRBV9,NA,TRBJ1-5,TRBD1,TGTGCCAGCAGCGGACCACCGGGACAGGGAAATCAGCCCCAGCATTTT,CASSGPPGQGNQPQHF
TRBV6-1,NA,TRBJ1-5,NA,TGTGCCAGCGGTTTCCCCGGGGGGAGCAATCAGCCCCAGCATTTT,CASGFPGGSNQPQHF
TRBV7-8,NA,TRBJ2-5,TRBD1,TGTGCCAGCAGCTTAGACTGGGGACAGGGGAGTTCAGAGACCCAGTACTTC,CASSLDWGQGSSETQYF
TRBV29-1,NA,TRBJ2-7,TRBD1,TGCAGCGTTGCGGGAGGTCGGGACAGGGGGACCGACGAGCAGTACTTC,CSVAGGRDRGTDEQYF
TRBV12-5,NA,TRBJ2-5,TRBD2,TGTGCTAGTGGTTTGCCCCACGGGGGGGAGACCCAGTACTTC,CASGLPHGGETQYF
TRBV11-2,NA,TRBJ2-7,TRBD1,TGTGCCAGCAGCATAACCGGGACAGGGCACGAGCAGTACTTC,CASSITGTGHEQYF
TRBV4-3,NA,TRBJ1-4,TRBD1,TGCGCCAGCAGCCAGAACGTAGGGGGCCAAACTAATGAAAAACTGTTTTTT,CASSQNVGGQTNEKLFF
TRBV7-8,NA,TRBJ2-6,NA,TGTGCCAGCAGCTTAGTTGAGTCTGGGGCCAACGTCCTGACTTTC,CASSLVESGANVLTF
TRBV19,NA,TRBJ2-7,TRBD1,TGTGCCAGTAGTTCGAGGACAGGCACCTACGAGCAGTACTTC,CASSSRTGTYEQYF
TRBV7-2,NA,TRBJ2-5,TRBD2,TGTGCCAGCAGCTTATGGAGCGGGGGGCAAGAGACCCAGTACTTC,CASSLWSGGQETQYF
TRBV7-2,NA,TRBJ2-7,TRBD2,TGTGCCAGCAGCTCAAGCGGGGTTGGCGGAGCCCCGTTTGAGCAGTACTTC,CASSSSGVGGAPFEQYF
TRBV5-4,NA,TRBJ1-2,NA,TGTGCCAGCAGCCCCCAGGGAAACTATGGCTACACCTTC,CASSPQGNYGYTF
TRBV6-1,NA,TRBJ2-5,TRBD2,TGTGCCAGCAGTGAACAGTGGGCGGGGGGGTCGTCAGAGACCCAGTACTTC,CASSEQWAGGSSETQYF
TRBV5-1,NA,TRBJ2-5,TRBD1,TGCGCCAGCAGCTCAACCGGGACAGGTGAAGAGACCCAGTACTTC,CASSSTGTGEETQYF
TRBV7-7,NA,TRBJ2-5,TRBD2,TGTGCCAGCAGCTTGGGGCTAGCGGGATTCCAAGAGACCCAGTACTTC,CASSLGLAGFQETQYF
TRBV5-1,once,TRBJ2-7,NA,TGCGCCAGCAGGTATAACGAGCAGTACTTC,CASRYNEQYF
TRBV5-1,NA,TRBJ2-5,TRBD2,TGCGCCAGCAGCCCGGGTACTAGCGGGGAAGAGACCCAGTACTTC,CASSPGTSGEETQYF
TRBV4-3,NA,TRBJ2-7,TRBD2,TGCGCCAGCAGCCAAGGTCTCAACGGGGGGTACGAGCAGTACTTC,CASSQGLNGGYEQYF
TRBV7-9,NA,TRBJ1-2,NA,TGTGCCAGCAGCTTATATCTTGGAACTAGCTATGGCTACACCTTC,CASSLYLGTSYGYTF